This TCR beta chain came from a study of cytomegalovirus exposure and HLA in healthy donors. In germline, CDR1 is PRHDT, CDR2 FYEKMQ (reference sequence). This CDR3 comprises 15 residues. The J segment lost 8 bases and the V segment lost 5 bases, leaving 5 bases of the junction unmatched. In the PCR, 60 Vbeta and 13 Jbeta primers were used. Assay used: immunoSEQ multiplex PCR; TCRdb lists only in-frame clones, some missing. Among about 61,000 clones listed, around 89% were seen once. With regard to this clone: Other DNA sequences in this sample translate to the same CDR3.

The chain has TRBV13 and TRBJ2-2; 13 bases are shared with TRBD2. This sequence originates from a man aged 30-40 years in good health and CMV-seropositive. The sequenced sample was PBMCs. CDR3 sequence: CASSLTSGRRGELFF. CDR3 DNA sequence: TGTGCCAGCAGCCTGACTAGCGGGAGGAGAGGGGAGCTGTTTTTT.